Listed here are 26 T cell receptor beta chains from one sample, sequenced in a study of cytomegalovirus exposure and HLA in healthy donors. Researchers ran the PCR with 60 Vbeta and 13 Jbeta primers. The assay was immunoSEQ multiplex PCR, and TCRdb's table has in-frame clones only and misses some. The sample records some 150,000 clones, roughly 79% being singletons. The sample comprised PBMCs. These receptors were taken from a woman aged 50 to 65 in good health and CMV-seronegative.

J is TRBJ1-1 and V is TRBV27, with a tentative D call TRBD1 (6 bases). Germline CDR1 and CDR2: MNHEY and SMNVEV (reference sequence). The CDR3 is made up of 16 amino acids. V lost 10 bases and J lost 4, with 25 bases in between. The CDR3 protein is CATSRYRDTYGTEAFF. For the CDR3, the DNA is TGTGCCACGAGTAGGTACAGGGACACTTATGGCACTGAAGCTTTCTTT.

The chain couples TRBV7-6 to TRBJ2-5; weak D call: TRBD1 (5 bases). V was clipped by 5 bases and J by 4 bases, with 17 bases between them. Germline V lookup: CDR1 SGHVS, CDR2 FNYEAQ. The CDR3 length is 15 residues. CDR3 residues: CASSPSQGSRETQYF. CDR3 sequence (DNA): TGTGCCAGCAGCCCATCCCAGGGATCGCGAGAGACCCAGTACTTC.

J is TRBJ1-5 and V is TRBV4-3; 9 bases map to TRBD1. V lost 3 bases, J lost 5 bases, and 8 bases stayed unmatched. The CDR3 is made up of 16 amino acids. The germline V gene encodes CDR1 LGHNA and CDR2 YSLEER. The CDR3 loop is CASSHAGTGIDQPQHF. The CDR3 nucleotides read TGCGCCAGCAGCCATGCCGGGACAGGGATAGATCAGCCCCAGCATTTT.

The rearrangement links TRBV19 to TRBJ1-2; 12 bases fit TRBD1. Germline-derived CDR1 and CDR2 are LNHDA and SQIVND (reference sequence). The CDR3 consists of 18 residues. V lost 4 bases and J lost 3; bases outside the gene matches: 12. The CDR3 reads CASSTQTNWDRGHYGYTF. CDR3 bases: TGTGCCAGTAGTACCCAGACTAATTGGGACAGGGGGCACTATGGCTACACCTTC.

The chain links TRBV19 to TRBJ2-2; TRBD1 agrees at 8 bases. The CDR3 totals 14 residues. Losses at the gene ends were 5 bases for V and 7 bases for J; bases not matched to a gene: 6. Per the germline V gene, CDR1 is LNHDA and CDR2 is SQIVND (reference sequence). The CDR3 DNA follows: TGTGCCAGTAGTCCCAGACAGGGGTTCGGGGAGCTGTTTTTT. It encodes CASSPRQGFGELFF.

This chain joins TRBV6-6 and TRBJ1-4; D is undetermined. The germline V gene encodes CDR1 MNHNY and CDR2 SVGAGI (reference sequence). Trimming stripped 3 bases from V and 8 bases from J, with 10 bases between. The CDR3 runs 13 residues. CDR3 protein: CASSYLTREKLFF. The CDR3 region has the DNA TGTGCCAGCAGTTATCTTACGAGAGAAAAACTGTTTTTT.

The genes are TRBV21-1 and TRBJ1-1; TRBD1 is taken as the D call from the table, unchecked against the DNA. TRBV21-1 is given as a pseudogene. The length of the CDR3 is 11 residues. DNA of the CDR3: TGTGCCAGCAGCCAAGTCAGGGAAGCTTTCTTT. Its protein is CASSQVREAFF.

Only one count was recorded for this clone. The CDR3 loop is CASSPGQASSPLHF. CDR3 DNA: TGCGCCAGCAGCCCTGGACAGGCCTCTTCACCCCTCCACTTT. The V call is TRBV5-1, the J call TRBJ1-6, with 7 bases lining up with TRBD1. This CDR3 contains 14 residues. Germline assignment: CDR1 SGHRS and CDR2 YFSETQ. With V trimmed by 4 bases and J by 9 bases, 7 bases remained unmatched.

In nucleotides, the CDR3 is TGTGCCAGCAGCCCCGGGACTAGCGGCGACACCGGGGAGCTGTTTTTT. Translated: CASSPGTSGDTGELFF. V usage is TRBV6-4 and J usage is TRBJ2-2; 11 positions match TRBD2. The CDR3 is made up of 16 amino acids. The germline V gene encodes CDR1 MRHNA and CDR2 SNTAGT. The ends lost 6 bases at V and 3 bases at J; junction bases unmatched: 6.

The V and J genes are TRBV7-2 and TRBJ2-3; 16 nucleotides align to TRBD2. This CDR3 contains 18 residues. CDR1 is SGHTA and CDR2 is FQGNSA in the germline V gene. J lost 4 bases, V lost 4 bases, and 8 bases had no gene match. CDR3 residues: CASSSIGTSGGAADTQYF. The DNA for the CDR3 is TGTGCCAGCAGCTCAATTGGGACTAGCGGGGGGGCGGCAGATACGCAGTATTTT. The full variable domain, with the rest looked up from reference TRBV7-2 and TRBJ2-3, is GAGVSQSPSNKVTEKGKDVELRCDPISGHTALYWYRQSLGQGLEFLIYFQGNSAPDKSGLPSDRFSAERTGGSVSTLTIQRTQQEDSAVYLCASSSIGTSGGAADTQYFGPGTRLTVL.

This clone was detected only a few times. This sequence joins TRBV20-1 and TRBJ2-2; D remains ambiguous. Per the germline V gene, CDR1 is DFQATT and CDR2 is SNEGSKA (reference sequence). The CDR3 contains 11 residues. V lost 6 bases to trimming and J lost 6 bases, with 8 bases between them. The CDR3 DNA reads TGCAGTGCAAAGCGTGCCGGGGAGCTGTTTTTT. Protein: CSAKRAGELFF.

Comments on this clone: One end of the junction varies from germline; a read error may be responsible. The CDR3 region has the DNA TGTGCCAGCAGCACGAGGACAGGGGAGCTGTACTTC. This encodes CASSTRTGELYF. V and J are TRBV11-3 and TRBJ2-7, with 9 bases fitting TRBD1. The V gene's germline CDR1 is SGHNT and CDR2 YENEEA. The CDR3 is 12 amino acids.

V is TRBV6-5 and J is TRBJ2-5, with unresolved D. Germline CDR1 reads MNHEY; CDR2 reads SVGAGI. V shed 0 bases and J shed 0 bases, with 8 bases lying between them. CDR3 size: 15 residues. In DNA, the CDR3 is TGTGCCAGCAGTTACTCCCTACAGAACCAAGAGACCCAGTACTTC. It specifies CASSYSLQNQETQYF.

The CDR3 DNA follows: TGTGCCATAGACAGGTATTACACCGGGGAGCTGTTTTTT. It specifies CAIDRYYTGELFF. The chain joins TRBV28 to TRBJ2-2, with TRBD1 as a possible D gene (6 bases). V lost 10 bases, J lost 3 bases, and 12 bases lay in between. The CDR3 runs to 13 residues. Germline assignment: CDR1 MDHEN and CDR2 SYDVKM.

V is TRBV7-9 and J is TRBJ1-1; 9 bases are shared with TRBD1. V trimming: 5 bases; J trimming: 7 bases; junction bases outside the gene matches: 14. There are 16 residues in the CDR3. Germline V gene lookup returns CDR1 SEHNR and CDR2 FQNEAQ (reference sequence). CDR3 DNA: TGTGCCAGCAGCCTAACTCCCGGGACAGGGACCTTTGAAGCTTTCTTT. This encodes CASSLTPGTGTFEAFF.

The chain carries TRBV2 and TRBJ2-6, with 9 bases that match TRBD1. V dropped 7 bases and J dropped 0; count of bases not matched to a gene: 4. The CDR3 contains 16 residues. Germline-derived CDR1 and CDR2 are SNHLY and FYNNEI. The CDR3 region is CASKGTGPSGANVLTF. CDR3 in DNA: TGTGCCAGCAAAGGGACAGGGCCCTCTGGGGCCAACGTCCTGACTTTC. Combining the CDR3 with reference TRBV2 and TRBJ2-6 gives the whole variable domain EPEVTQTPSHQVTQMGQEVILRCVPISNHLYFYWYRQILGQKVEFLVSFYNNEISEKSEIFDDQFSVERPDGSNFTLKIRSTKLEDSAMYFCASKGTGPSGANVLTFGAGSRLTVL.

The chain is built from TRBV5-1 and TRBJ2-5; 7 bases are a match to TRBD2. The V and J ends lost 4 bases and 4 bases, in that order; junction bases with no gene match: 7. This CDR3 has 14 amino acids. The germline V gene has CDR1 SGHRS and CDR2 YFSETQ. DNA of the CDR3: TGCGCCAGCAGCACGACTAGCTCGGGAGAGACCCAGTACTTC. This gives the protein CASSTTSSGETQYF.

The chain combines TRBV5-1 with TRBJ2-5; 16 bases map to TRBD2. Looked up from germline, CDR1 is SGHRS and CDR2 is YFSETQ. After removal of 3 bases from V and 2 bases from J, the junction contained 7 bases not matched to a gene. The CDR3 runs to 18 residues. The CDR3 protein is CASSWGLAGGPRQETQYF. The CDR3 DNA follows: TGCGCCAGCAGCTGGGGACTAGCGGGAGGGCCAAGACAAGAGACCCAGTACTTC.

The chain is built from TRBV19 and TRBJ1-1, with TRBD1 matching 9 bases. V shed 7 bases and J 4 bases; nucleotides not matched to a gene: 4. This CDR3 contains 13 residues. Germline loops: CDR1 LNHDA, CDR2 SQIVND (reference sequence). This CDR3 is CASMDRGTTEAFF. CDR3 coding DNA: TGTGCCAGTATGGACAGGGGAACCACTGAAGCTTTCTTT.

This chain uses TRBV5-4 with TRBJ2-3; 15 bases align to TRBD2. CDR1 and CDR2 (germline): SGHNT, YYREEE (reference sequence). The ends lost 4 bases at V and 5 bases at J; junction bases unmatched: 8. The CDR3 runs 17 residues. CDR3 in amino acids: CASSPGLAGGSEDTQYF. The DNA for the CDR3 is TGTGCCAGCAGCCCGGGACTAGCGGGGGGATCTGAAGATACGCAGTATTTT.

This clone was seen once. V gene TRBV5-1 combines with J gene TRBJ2-3, with 9 bases matching TRBD1. J gave up 4 bases and V 0 bases, and 6 bases lay outside the gene matches. This CDR3 is 16 amino acids long. Germline CDR1 SGHRS, CDR2 YFSETQ. The CDR3 DNA follows: TGCGCCAGCAGCTTGGACAGGGGGCTCGGGTCAGATACGCAGTATTTT. It is translated as CASSLDRGLGSDTQYF.

The chain recombines TRBV7-6 with TRBJ2-1; the D gene is possibly TRBD2 (5 bases). The CDR3 is made up of 13 amino acids. The germline V gene encodes CDR1 SGHVS and CDR2 FNYEAQ. Trimming left V 3 bases short and J 5 bases short, with 8 bases between. The CDR3 protein is CASSFRENNEQFF. The CDR3 nucleotides are TGTGCCAGCAGCTTTAGGGAGAACAATGAGCAGTTCTTC. Variable domain in full (rest from reference TRBV7-6 and TRBJ2-1): GAGVSQSPRYKVTKRGQDVALRCDPISGHVSLYWYRQALGQGPEFLTYFNYEAQQDKSGLPNDRFSAERPEGSISTLTIQRTEQRDSAMYRCASSFRENNEQFFGPGTRLTVL.

This rearrangement joins TRBV2 to TRBJ1-5; no firm D call. The CDR3 is 13 amino acids. From germline, CDR1 is SNHLY and CDR2 FYNNEI. V gave up 4 bases and J gave up 7 bases, with 11 bases separating them. CDR3 loop: CASSGGGWQPQHF. The CDR3 DNA follows: TGTGCCAGCAGTGGCGGAGGTTGGCAGCCCCAGCATTTT.

This clone was recorded a few times. V gene TRBV9 combines with J gene TRBJ1-5; D ambiguous. Deletions cut 4 bases from V and 1 base from J, with 6 bases between. Looked up from germline, CDR1 is SGDLS and CDR2 is YYNGEE. The CDR3 has 13 amino acids. CDR3 sequence: CASSRGSNQPQHF. CDR3 DNA sequence: TGTGCCAGCAGCCGCGGGAGCAATCAGCCCCAGCATTTT.

The chain is built from TRBV4-1 and TRBJ2-7; 10 positions agree with TRBD2. CDR3 length: 15 amino acids. V lost 2 bases, J lost 3 bases, and 4 bases stayed unmatched. The germline gives CDR1 MGHRA, CDR2 YSYEKL. The CDR3 here is CASSQLAGDYYEQYF. CDR3 coding DNA: TGCGCCAGCAGCCAACTAGCGGGAGACTACTACGAGCAGTACTTC.

This sequence joins TRBV2 and TRBJ2-7, with 10 nucleotides matching TRBD2. The CDR3 spans 15 residues. Germline V gives CDR1 SNHLY, CDR2 FYNNEI. V trimming: 7 bases; J trimming: 0 bases; junction bases outside the gene matches: 6. The chain's CDR3 is CASNLAGAGSYEQYF. The CDR3 nucleotides are TGTGCCAGCAACCTAGCGGGGGCGGGCTCCTACGAGCAGTACTTC.